These 22 T cell receptor beta chains were all obtained from the same sample, sequenced in a study of blood T cells in healthy people across ages. With a J-beta primer mix and a sample-barcoded 5' primer, a second PCR ran about 7 to 12 cycles. In TCRdb, the 5' RACE reads were re-called with MiXCR into one record per CDR3 protein. The sample includes hundreds of thousands of distinct CDR3 sequences, roughly 21% of them seen just once. Specimen: blood. The receptors come from a man aged 65 to 85 in good health.

In this sample, this clonotype turned up a few times. This chain uses TRBV11-2 with TRBJ2-2, with 12 bases matching TRBD2. Germline CDR1 reads SGHAT; CDR2 reads FQNNGV. The CDR3 totals 17 residues. The junction had 4 bases not matched to a gene; V was cut back by 1 base and J by 4 bases. CDR3: CASSLGTSGISTGELFF. CDR3 sequence (DNA): TGTGCCAGCAGCTTAGGGACTAGCGGGATTAGCACCGGGGAGCTGTTTTTT.

The CDR3 DNA reads TGTGCCAGCAGCTTAAGGGCAGGGGGCTACCAAGAGACGACCCAGTACTTC. It encodes CASSLRAGGYQETTQYF. The chain combines TRBV7-3 with TRBJ2-1; 8 bases map to TRBD1. The assigned J gene may be wrong: the sequence end matches TRBJ2-5 better. Per the germline V gene, CDR1 is SGHTA and CDR2 is FQGTGA. The CDR3 extends over 17 amino acids.

Concerning this clonotype: A much more abundant neighbour one base away suggests this may be a read error. V and J are TRBV20-1 and TRBJ1-4; D uncertain. CDR1 is DFQATT and CDR2 is SNEGSKA in the germline V gene (reference sequence). The CDR3 covers 13 residues. V was shortened by 5 bases and J by 4 bases, with 11 bases between the two germline ends. The CDR3 loop reads CSAGRRLNEKLFF. Written as DNA, the CDR3 is TGCAGTGCTGGAAGACGGCTTAATGAAAAACTGTTTTTT.

There are a few counts of this clonotype. V and J are TRBV29-1 and TRBJ2-5; maybe TRBD2 (5 bases). This CDR3 region has 13 residues. CDR1 is SQVTM, CDR2 ANQGSEA, per germline. Trimming pared 1 base from V and 7 bases from J, leaving 13 bases between. The CDR3 bases are TGCAGCGTTGAAGGGTCCGGCGGAGGGACCCAGTACTTC. Its translation is CSVEGSGGGTQYF.

The rearrangement joins TRBV29-1 to TRBJ2-5, with no clear D. The DNA matches TRBJ2-1 better at its end, which makes the J call doubtful. CDR1 SQVTM and CDR2 ANQGSEA come from the germline V gene. This CDR3 region has 12 residues. CDR3 nucleotide sequence: TGCAGCGGCACAAGACGGGTCGGTGAGCAGTTCTTC. Translating gives CSGTRRVGEQFF.

This chain uses TRBV5-4 with TRBJ1-4, with a possible D match to TRBD1 (6 bases). V gave up 0 bases and J gave up 8 bases, with 11 bases separating them. The germline V gene has CDR1 SGHNT and CDR2 YYREEE (reference sequence). The CDR3 covers 14 residues. The CDR3, as DNA: TGTGCCAGCAGCTTGGGGGGGGCTCGAGAAAAACTGTTTTTT. Residues: CASSLGGAREKLFF.

This clonotype has only a few counts. V is TRBV7-2 and J is TRBJ1-5, with D unclear. V was pared by 5 bases and J by 4 bases, with 15 bases between. This CDR3 has 15 residues. In germline, CDR1 is SGHTA, CDR2 FQGNSA. CDR3 in DNA: TGTGCCAGCAGCCCCGACCGGCTTATTAATCAGCCCCAGCATTTT. It specifies CASSPDRLINQPQHF. Full variable domain (outside the CDR3, taken from reference TRBV7-2 and TRBJ1-5): GAGVSQSPSNKVTEKGKDVELRCDPISGHTALYWYRQSLGQGLEFLIYFQGNSAPDKSGLPSDRFSAERTGGSVSTLTIQRTQQEDSAVYLCASSPDRLINQPQHFGDGTRLSIL.

The chain employs TRBV20-1 and TRBJ2-1, with 14 bases matching TRBD2. The closer fit of TRBJ2-7 to the DNA end suggests the J call may be wrong. This CDR3 region has 15 residues. CDR1 and CDR2 from the germline V gene are DFQATT and SNEGSKA (reference sequence). The DNA of the CDR3 is TGCAGTGCTAGAGATCCGGGACTAGCGGGAGTCGAGCAGTACTTC. It specifies CSARDPGLAGVEQYF.

V and J are TRBV29-1 and TRBJ1-4; the match to TRBD1 covers 8 bases. CDR3 size: 12 residues. The trim removed 6 bases at V and 7 bases at J, leaving 4 bases unmatched. The germline gives CDR1 SQVTM, CDR2 ANQGSEA. For the CDR3, the DNA is TGCAGCGTCCGGACAGGGCGTGAAAAACTGTTTTTT. As protein: CSVRTGREKLFF.

The genes are TRBV28 and TRBJ2-1; D might be TRBD1 (6 bases). V lost 5 bases and J lost 4, with 18 bases in between. There are 16 residues in the CDR3. Per germline, CDR1 MDHEN and CDR2 SYDVKM. Here the CDR3 reads CASSTRSGAFYNEQFF. The CDR3 bases are TGTGCCAGCAGTACCCGTTCAGGGGCCTTTTACAATGAGCAGTTCTTC. Drawing the rest from reference TRBV28 and TRBJ2-1, the complete variable domain is DVKVTQSSRYLVKRTGEKVFLECVQDMDHENMFWYRQDPGLGLRLIYFSYDVKMKEKGDIPEGYSVSREKKERFSLILESASTNQTSMYLCASSTRSGAFYNEQFFGPGTRLTVL.

This clonotype was found a few times. The rearrangement uses TRBV7-9 and TRBJ1-5, with D unclear. CDR1 is SEHNR and CDR2 is FQNEAQ in the germline V gene (reference sequence). The CDR3 length is 13 residues. V was cut by 1 base and J by 6 bases, with 7 bases left in between. The CDR3 sequence is CASSLVGSQPQHF. CDR3 coding DNA: TGTGCCAGCAGCTTAGTGGGGAGTCAGCCCCAGCATTTT.

This clonotype was seen many times. This chain connects TRBV5-1 to TRBJ1-5, with TRBD1 as a possible D gene (5 bases). The V end was cut by 0 bases, the J end by 3 bases, with 10 bases between. CDR1 is SGHRS and CDR2 is YFSETQ in the germline V gene. The CDR3 length is 15 residues. The CDR3 nucleotides are TGCGCCAGCAGCTTGGAGGGGCGGTTCAATCAGCCCCAGCATTTT. This gives the protein CASSLEGRFNQPQHF.

The V call is TRBV7-9, the J call TRBJ2-1; 14 bases align to TRBD2. V gave up 5 bases and J gave up 6 bases; unmatched junction bases: 6. This CDR3 region has 16 residues. Per germline, CDR1 SEHNR and CDR2 FQNEAQ (reference sequence). The CDR3 bases are TGTGCCAGCAGCCGCGCCGGGACTAGCGGGAGCAATGAGCAGTTCTTC. The encoded protein is CASSRAGTSGSNEQFF.

The table lists this clonotype with a few counts. Germline is not matched at one junction end, which may reflect a read error. The chain is built from TRBV5-6 and TRBJ1-2; D gene unclear. The CDR3 sequence is 14 residues long. Germline loops: CDR1 SGHDT, CDR2 YYEEEE. The CDR3 loop is CAISRGRNNYGYTF. The DNA for the CDR3 is TGTGCCATCAGCAGAGGACGGAACAACTATGGCTACACCTTC.

J is TRBJ1-1 and V is TRBV27, with a weak D call TRBD1 (5 bases). V was trimmed by 2 bases and J by 4 bases, leaving 8 bases between them. The V gene's germline CDR1 is MNHEY and CDR2 SMNVEV (reference sequence). The CDR3 loop spans 13 amino acids. DNA for the CDR3: TGTGCCAGCAGTTTAGCAGGGCGCACTGAAGCTTTCTTT. This encodes CASSLAGRTEAFF.

The rearrangement joins TRBV29-1 to TRBJ1-2, with TRBD1 matching 10 bases. The CDR3 contains 18 residues. Germline V gives CDR1 SQVTM, CDR2 ANQGSEA. J was trimmed by 4 bases and V by 5 bases; bases with no gene match: 19. CDR3 residues: CSVKRTGGITNLGYGYTF. CDR3 in DNA: TGCAGCGTTAAAAGGACAGGGGGGATCACAAACCTGGGCTATGGCTACACCTTC.

This clonotype was recorded a few times. V gene TRBV10-3 combines with J gene TRBJ2-1; D is ambiguous. The tail of the sequence fits TRBJ2-7 better, so the J call may be wrong. The CDR3 totals 13 residues. CDR1 is ENHRY, CDR2 SYGVKD, per germline. The CDR3 DNA reads as TGTGCCATCAGTGGGACGGAAAGCTACGAGCAGTACTTC. It is translated as CAISGTESYEQYF.

This rearrangement joins TRBV6-1 to TRBJ2-7, with a tentative D call TRBD1 (5 bases). Between the trimmed V and J ends, which lost 2 bases and 2 bases, there was a span of 10 bases. Germline V gives CDR1 MNHNS, CDR2 SASEGT. CDR3 length: 14 residues. CDR3 region: CASSELQGPYEQYF. CDR3 sequence (DNA): TGTGCCAGCAGTGAACTTCAGGGTCCCTACGAGCAGTACTTC.

The rearrangement joins TRBV21-1 to TRBJ1-2. TRBV21-1 is termed a pseudogene. The CDR3 has 17 amino acids. The CDR3 loop reads CASSKSRRRKAENGYTF. CDR3 DNA: TGTGCCAGCAGCAAAAGTCGAAGGCGGAAAGCCGAAAATGGCTACACCTTC.

The V and J genes are TRBV28 and TRBJ1-5; no clear D gene. The CDR3 has 12 residues. Per the germline V gene, CDR1 is MDHEN and CDR2 is SYDVKM. The V and J ends lost 2 bases and 9 bases respectively, with 8 bases between them. As DNA, the CDR3 is TGTGCCAGCAGTTTAGAAGTGCGGCCCCAGCATTTT. It encodes CASSLEVRPQHF.

The genes are TRBV3-1 and TRBJ2-3, with 7 bases lining up with TRBD2. CDR1 LGHDT and CDR2 YNNKEL come from the germline V gene (reference sequence). Trimming removed 0 bases from V and 3 bases from J; junction bases left unmatched: 3. The CDR3 extends over 15 amino acids. The CDR3 protein is CASSQDGTTTDTQYF. CDR3 nucleotide sequence: TGTGCCAGCAGCCAAGACGGGACTACTACAGATACGCAGTATTTT.

This clonotype occurred a few times. CDR3 nucleotide sequence: TGTGCCAGTAGTATAGATCAATATAAGGAACCGACTTTC. Its protein is CASSIDQYKEPTF. This chain connects TRBV19 to TRBJ2-6; D is ambiguous. V lost 0 bases to trimming and J lost 18 bases, with 15 bases between them. The germline V gene has CDR1 LNHDA and CDR2 SQIVND (reference sequence). The CDR3 is 13 residues long.